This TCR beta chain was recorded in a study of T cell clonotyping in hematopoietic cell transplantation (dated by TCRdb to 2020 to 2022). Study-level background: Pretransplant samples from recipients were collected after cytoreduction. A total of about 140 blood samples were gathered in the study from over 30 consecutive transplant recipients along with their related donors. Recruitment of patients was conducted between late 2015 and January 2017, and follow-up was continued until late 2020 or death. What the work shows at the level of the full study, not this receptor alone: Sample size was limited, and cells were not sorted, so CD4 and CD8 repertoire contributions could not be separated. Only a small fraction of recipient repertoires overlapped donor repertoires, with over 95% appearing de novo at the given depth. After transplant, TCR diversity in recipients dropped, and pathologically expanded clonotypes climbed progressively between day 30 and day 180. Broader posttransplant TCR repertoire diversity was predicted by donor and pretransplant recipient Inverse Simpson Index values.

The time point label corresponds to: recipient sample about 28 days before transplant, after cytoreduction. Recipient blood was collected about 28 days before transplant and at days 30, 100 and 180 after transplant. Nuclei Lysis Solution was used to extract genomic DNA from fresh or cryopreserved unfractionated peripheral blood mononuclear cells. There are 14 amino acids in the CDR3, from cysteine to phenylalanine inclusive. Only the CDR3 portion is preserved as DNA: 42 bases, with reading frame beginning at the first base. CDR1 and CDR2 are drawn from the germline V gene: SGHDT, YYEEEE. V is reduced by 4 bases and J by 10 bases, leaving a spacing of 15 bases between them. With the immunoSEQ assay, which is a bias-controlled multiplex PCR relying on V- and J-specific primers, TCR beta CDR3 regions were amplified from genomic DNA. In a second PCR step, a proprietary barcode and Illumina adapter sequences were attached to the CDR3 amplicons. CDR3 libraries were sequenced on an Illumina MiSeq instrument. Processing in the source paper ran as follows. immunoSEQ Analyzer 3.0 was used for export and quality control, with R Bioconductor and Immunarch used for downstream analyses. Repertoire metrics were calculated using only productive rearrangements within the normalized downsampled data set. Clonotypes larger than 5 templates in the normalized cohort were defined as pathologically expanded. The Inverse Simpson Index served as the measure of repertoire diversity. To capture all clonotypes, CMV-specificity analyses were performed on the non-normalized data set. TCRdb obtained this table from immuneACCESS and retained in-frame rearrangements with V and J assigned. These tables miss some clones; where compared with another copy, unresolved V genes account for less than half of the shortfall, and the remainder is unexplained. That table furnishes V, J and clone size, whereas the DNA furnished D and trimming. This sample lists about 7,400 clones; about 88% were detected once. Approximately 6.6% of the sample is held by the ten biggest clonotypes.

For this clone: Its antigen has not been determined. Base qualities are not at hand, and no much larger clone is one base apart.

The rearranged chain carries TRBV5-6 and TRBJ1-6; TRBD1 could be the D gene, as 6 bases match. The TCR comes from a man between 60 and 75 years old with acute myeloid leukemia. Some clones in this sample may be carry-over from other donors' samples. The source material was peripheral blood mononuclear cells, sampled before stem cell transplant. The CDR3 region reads CASSGITGQSPLHF. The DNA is TGTGCCAGCAGCGGAATCACAGGGCAATCACCCCTCCACTTT.